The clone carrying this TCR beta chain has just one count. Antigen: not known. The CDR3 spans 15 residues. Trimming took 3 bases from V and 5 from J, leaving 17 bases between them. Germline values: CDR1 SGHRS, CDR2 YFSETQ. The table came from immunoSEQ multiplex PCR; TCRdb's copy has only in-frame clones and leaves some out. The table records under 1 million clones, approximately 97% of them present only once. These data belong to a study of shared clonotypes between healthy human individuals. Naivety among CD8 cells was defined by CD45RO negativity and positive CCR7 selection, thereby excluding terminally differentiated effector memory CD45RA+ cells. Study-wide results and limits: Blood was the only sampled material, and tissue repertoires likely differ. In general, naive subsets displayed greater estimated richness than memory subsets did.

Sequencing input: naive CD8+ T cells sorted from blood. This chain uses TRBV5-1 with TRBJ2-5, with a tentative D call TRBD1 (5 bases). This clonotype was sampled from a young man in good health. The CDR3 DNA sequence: TGCGCCAGCAGCTCACCCGACCAGGGAAGGGAGACCCAGTACTTC. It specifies CASSSPDQGRETQYF.